The 30 T cell receptor beta chains in this list originate from one sample, sequenced in a study of blood T cell repertoires in COVID-19. The method was immunoSEQ multiplex PCR; TCRdb's version includes in-frame clones alone and lacks a portion of them. The data contain roughly 160,000 clones, about 88% of them singletons. Material for sequencing was peripheral blood. These receptors originate from a man between 40 and 49 years old with acute or convalescent COVID-19.

The V gene is TRBV7-9, the J gene TRBJ1-3; D not certain. Trimming removed 5 bases from V and 2 bases from J, with 13 bases in between. The CDR3 is made up of 15 amino acids. Looked up from germline, CDR1 is SEHNR and CDR2 is FQNEAQ (reference sequence). The chain's CDR3 is CASSPTRQTGNTIYF. The CDR3 DNA reads TGTGCCAGCAGCCCCACTCGACAAACTGGAAACACCATATATTTT.

The V and J genes are TRBV29-1 and TRBJ2-5; 9 positions agree with TRBD1. Germline-derived CDR1 and CDR2 are SQVTM and ANQGSEA. The CDR3 runs to 12 residues. With V trimmed by 6 bases and J by 3 bases, 2 bases remained unmatched. The CDR3 reads CSVDRGEETQYF. The CDR3, as DNA: TGCAGCGTGGACAGGGGAGAAGAGACCCAGTACTTC.

The J gene is TRBJ1-6, the V gene TRBV9, with a possible D match to TRBD1 (5 bases). With 3 bases removed from V and 7 bases from J, the gap between germline ends came to 14 bases. Looked up from germline, CDR1 is SGDLS and CDR2 is YYNGEE. The CDR3 runs 15 residues. The DNA for the CDR3 is TGTGCCAGCAGCGAGCAGGGAGCGGGCAATTCACCCCTCCACTTT. It specifies CASSEQGAGNSPLHF.

Only a few counts were recorded for this clone. The chain couples TRBV4-2 to TRBJ1-6, with D perhaps TRBD1 (6 bases). The CDR3 extends over 22 amino acids. The germline V gene has CDR1 LGHNA and CDR2 YNFKEQ. V gave up 4 bases and J gave up 10 bases, with 38 bases separating them. The CDR3 protein is CASSLAGGLGTAGNFRESPLHF. The CDR3 nucleotides are TGTGCCAGCAGCCTCGCGGGGGGGCTTGGGACGGCGGGCAATTTTCGGGAGTCACCCCTCCACTTT.

The genes are TRBV19 and TRBJ1-1, with no clear D. V was cut by 9 bases and J by 1 base, with 12 bases left in between. The germline V gene encodes CDR1 LNHDA and CDR2 SQIVND (reference sequence). This CDR3 has 13 amino acids. This CDR3 reads CASAGETNTEAFF. In nucleotides, the CDR3 is TGTGCCAGCGCCGGTGAAACGAACACTGAAGCTTTCTTT.

This clone was observed a handful of times. The chain carries TRBV28 and TRBJ1-2; TRBD1 matches 9 bases. V dropped 1 base and J dropped 5; count of bases not matched to a gene: 2. This CDR3 is built from 14 residues. Looked up from germline, CDR1 is MDHEN and CDR2 is SYDVKM. CDR3 sequence: CASSLSGTGYGYTF. In DNA form, the CDR3 reads TGTGCCAGCAGTTTATCCGGGACAGGGTATGGCTACACCTTC.

The chain has TRBV16 and TRBJ1-5; D gene unclear. V was clipped by 0 bases and J by 11 bases, with 11 bases between them. The CDR3 is 13 amino acids. In germline, CDR1 is KGHSY, CDR2 FQNENV. The CDR3, as DNA: TGTGCCAGCAGCCAATCGATTGAGCTGACCCAGCATTTT. Amino acid sequence: CASSQSIELTQHF.

The chain recombines TRBV30 with TRBJ1-5; no clear D. V was clipped by 0 bases and J by 5 bases, with 11 bases between them. The CDR3 is made up of 14 amino acids. Germline V gene sequence: CDR1 GTSNPN, CDR2 SVGIG (reference sequence). The CDR3 region is CAWSVLQEDQPQHF. The CDR3 region has the DNA TGTGCCTGGAGTGTATTGCAGGAGGATCAGCCCCAGCATTTT.

The chain links TRBV28 to TRBJ2-2; possibly TRBD1 for D (6 bases). CDR1 and CDR2 (germline): MDHEN, SYDVKM. This CDR3 contains 14 residues. With 8 bases removed from V and 2 bases from J, the gap between germline ends came to 12 bases. The CDR3 spells CASLRDTNTGELFF. As DNA, the CDR3 is TGTGCCAGCCTACGGGACACAAACACCGGGGAGCTGTTTTTT. Combining the CDR3 with reference TRBV28 and TRBJ2-2 gives the whole variable domain DVKVTQSSRYLVKRTGEKVFLECVQDMDHENMFWYRQDPGLGLRLIYFSYDVKMKEKGDIPEGYSVSREKKERFSLILESASTNQTSMYLCASLRDTNTGELFFGEGSRLTVL.

The chain couples TRBV19 to TRBJ1-2; TRBD1 aligns across 9 bases. Germline V lookup: CDR1 LNHDA, CDR2 SQIVND (reference sequence). Trimming at V came to 5 bases and at J to 6 bases, leaving 13 bases not matched to a gene. CDR3 length: 16 amino acids. CDR3 loop: CASSFLSGTGFNGYTF. The CDR3 bases are TGTGCCAGTAGTTTCCTCTCCGGGACAGGGTTTAATGGCTACACCTTC. The full variable domain, in which reference TRBV19 and TRBJ1-2 provide the parts outside the CDR3, is DGGITQSPKYLFRKEGQNVTLSCEQNLNHDAMYWYRQDPGQGLRLIYYSQIVNDFQKGDIAEGYSVSREKKESFPLTVTSAQKNPTAFYLCASSFLSGTGFNGYTFGSGTRLTVV.

For the CDR3, the DNA is TGTGCCAGCAGTGAGGGGCGTGGGGTCGTAAGCAATCAGCCCCAGCATTTT. It encodes CASSEGRGVVSNQPQHF. The rearrangement links TRBV6-1 to TRBJ1-5; weak D call: TRBD1 (5 bases). Germline CDR1 and CDR2: MNHNS and SASEGT. CDR3 size: 17 residues. V was trimmed by 3 bases and J by 1 base, leaving 16 bases between them.

This sequence joins TRBV28 and TRBJ1-6; maybe TRBD1 (6 bases). V lost 3 bases to trimming and J lost 16 bases, with 13 bases between them. CDR1 is MDHEN and CDR2 is SYDVKM in the germline V gene. The CDR3 covers 12 residues. The CDR3 reads CASSLNGGHLHF. The CDR3 DNA reads TGTGCCAGCAGTTTGAATGGGGGACATCTCCACTTT.

The chain joins TRBV3-1 (or the pseudogene TRBV3-2) to TRBJ1-1; D is unclear. CDR3 length equals 13 residues. Germline values: CDR1 LGHDT, CDR2 YNNKEL (reference sequence). Trimming left V 0 bases short and J 11 bases short, with 13 bases between. The CDR3 region has the DNA TGTGCCAGCAGCCAAGAGTTAGGCATGGGCGCTTTCTTT. Its protein is CASSQELGMGAFF.

This chain links TRBV28 with TRBJ1-1; D unresolved. The V gene lost 3 bases and the J gene lost 0 bases, with 14 bases spanning the gap. This CDR3 has 16 amino acids. The germline V gene has CDR1 MDHEN and CDR2 SYDVKM. CDR3 sequence reads: CASSFFGEYMNTEAFF. Here the CDR3 DNA reads TGTGCCAGCAGTTTTTTTGGAGAGTACATGAACACTGAAGCTTTCTTT. Variable domain in full (rest from reference TRBV28 and TRBJ1-1): DVKVTQSSRYLVKRTGEKVFLECVQDMDHENMFWYRQDPGLGLRLIYFSYDVKMKEKGDIPEGYSVSREKKERFSLILESASTNQTSMYLCASSFFGEYMNTEAFFGQGTRLTVV.

The rearrangement joins TRBV11-2 to TRBJ2-7, with 7 bases matching TRBD2. V dropped 5 bases and J dropped 3; count of bases not matched to a gene: 10. Looked up from germline, CDR1 is SGHAT and CDR2 is FQNNGV. There are 15 residues in the CDR3. Here the CDR3 DNA reads TGTGCCAGCAGCCGCTCCGACGGACTAGTCTACGAGCAGTACTTC. Protein: CASSRSDGLVYEQYF.

The J gene is TRBJ1-2, the V gene TRBV2; 7 bases align to TRBD1. The V segment lost 6 bases and the J segment 6 bases; nucleotides outside the gene matches: 7. This CDR3 is 13 amino acids long. CDR1 and CDR2 (germline): SNHLY, FYNNEI. The CDR3 coding sequence is TGTGCCAGCAGGGTACAGGGGTTCGATGGCTACACCTTC. Protein: CASRVQGFDGYTF. Looking up the rest from reference TRBV2 and TRBJ1-2 gives the full variable domain: EPEVTQTPSHQVTQMGQEVILRCVPISNHLYFYWYRQILGQKVEFLVSFYNNEISEKSEIFDDQFSVERPDGSNFTLKIRSTKLEDSAMYFCASRVQGFDGYTFGSGTRLTVV.

This clone is a singleton in its sample. The V and J genes are TRBV5-1 and TRBJ1-6; 9 bases line up with TRBD1. Germline V gene data show CDR1 as SGHRS and CDR2 as YFSETQ. After removal of 0 bases from V and 7 bases from J, the junction contained 2 bases not matched to a gene. The CDR3 extends over 15 amino acids. The CDR3 bases are TGCGCCAGCAGCTTGGGGACAGGGGAAAATTCACCCCTCCACTTT. This translates into CASSLGTGENSPLHF.

V gene TRBV30 combines with J gene TRBJ1-1; D might be TRBD1 (6 bases). V was shortened by 1 base and J by 0 bases, with 9 bases between the two germline ends. CDR1 and CDR2 (germline): GTSNPN, SVGIG (reference sequence). The CDR3 runs to 14 residues. The DNA of the CDR3 is TGTGCCTGGAGTGCAGGGGCTTTGAACACTGAAGCTTTCTTT. It codes for CAWSAGALNTEAFF. Combining the CDR3 with reference TRBV30 and TRBJ1-1 gives the whole variable domain SQTIHQWPATLVQPVGSPLSLECTVEGTSNPNLYWYRQAAGRGLQLLFYSVGIGQISSEVPQNLSASRPQDRQFILSSKKLLLSDSGFYLCAWSAGALNTEAFFGQGTRLTVV.

The V gene is TRBV24-1, the J gene TRBJ2-1; the match to TRBD1 covers 8 bases. Germline-derived CDR1 and CDR2 are KGHDR and SFDVKD. V was clipped by 9 bases and J by 5 bases; unmatched bases: 8. This CDR3 has 14 amino acids. CDR3 in amino acids: CATETGAGNNEQFF. The CDR3, as DNA: TGTGCCACCGAGACAGGGGCCGGGAACAATGAGCAGTTCTTC.

The genes are TRBV7-2 and TRBJ2-1; 7 bases align to TRBD1. Germline V CDR1 and CDR2: SGHTA, FQGNSA. This CDR3 is 14 amino acids long. V lost 5 bases to trimming and J lost 7 bases; unmatched junction nucleotides: 8. The CDR3 region is CASSIGTVTNEQFF. DNA of the CDR3: TGTGCCAGCAGCATCGGGACAGTTACTAATGAGCAGTTCTTC.

The chain uses TRBV6-6 and TRBJ2-1, with D possibly matching TRBD2 (5 bases). V was trimmed by 4 bases and J by 7 bases, leaving 14 bases between them. Germline CDR1 and CDR2: MNHNY and SVGAGI (reference sequence). The CDR3 consists of 14 residues. This CDR3 is CASSLARSVNEQFF. The DNA of the CDR3 is TGTGCCAGCAGTTTAGCGAGGTCGGTAAATGAGCAGTTCTTC.

The chain links TRBV30 to TRBJ1-2; a possible D gene is TRBD1 (5 bases). Per germline, CDR1 GTSNPN and CDR2 SVGIG (reference sequence). V lost 2 bases, J lost 4 bases, and 17 bases lay in between. The CDR3 runs 15 residues. The CDR3 nucleotides are TGTGCCTGGAGTCGACCGGCGGGACTGAGCTATGGCTACACCTTC. Encoded protein: CAWSRPAGLSYGYTF.

V usage is TRBV9 and J usage is TRBJ1-2, with D perhaps TRBD1 (5 bases). Trimming cost V 0 bases and J 2 bases, with 8 bases left between them. Germline V gives CDR1 SGDLS, CDR2 YYNGEE. The CDR3 runs to 14 residues. The CDR3 DNA reads TGTGCCAGCAGCGTAGGAGGACAAAACTATGGCTACACCTTC. This encodes CASSVGGQNYGYTF. The whole variable domain, remainder taken from reference TRBV9 and TRBJ1-2, is DSGVTQTPKHLITATGQRVTLRCSPRSGDLSVYWYQQSLDQGLQFLIQYYNGEERAKGNILERFSAQQFPDLHSELNLSSLELGDSALYFCASSVGGQNYGYTFGSGTRLTVV.

V usage is TRBV5-1 and J usage is TRBJ1-2; TRBD1 might be the D (5 bases). This CDR3 is 12 amino acids long. V lost 3 bases and J 6 bases, leaving 9 bases between the germline ends. Germline V lookup: CDR1 SGHRS, CDR2 YFSETQ. The CDR3 DNA reads TGCGCCAGCAGCTCGGGACTCAATGGCTACACCTTC. Protein product: CASSSGLNGYTF.

The genes are TRBV14 and TRBJ2-3; D not resolved. V lost 3 bases, J lost 0 bases, and 7 bases lay in between. This CDR3 has 14 amino acids. Germline CDR1 and CDR2: SGHDN and FVKESK. The CDR3 sequence: CASSHGGSTDTQYF. CDR3 DNA sequence: TGTGCCAGCAGCCACGGCGGCAGCACAGATACGCAGTATTTT.

The chain couples TRBV7-2 to TRBJ1-1; the D gene is possibly TRBD1 (6 bases). The ends were cut back, 3 bases at V and 8 bases at J, with 16 bases in the middle. The length of the CDR3 is 14 residues. Germline CDR1 is SGHTA and CDR2 is FQGNSA. This CDR3 reads CASSFQKGDAEAFF. CDR3 nucleotides: TGTGCCAGCAGCTTCCAAAAGGGGGATGCGGAAGCTTTCTTT. Combining the CDR3 with reference TRBV7-2 and TRBJ1-1 gives the whole variable domain GAGVSQSPSNKVTEKGKDVELRCDPISGHTALYWYRQSLGQGLEFLIYFQGNSAPDKSGLPSDRFSAERTGGSVSTLTIQRTQQEDSAVYLCASSFQKGDAEAFFGQGTRLTVV.

On this clone itself: One end of the junction does not line up with germline, which may come from a read error. The chain combines TRBV24-1 with TRBJ2-3; unclear D gene. Germline CDR1 is KGHDR and CDR2 is SFDVKD. This CDR3 has 13 amino acids. For the CDR3, the DNA is TGTGCCACCAGTGATATTAGCATAGATACGCAGTATTTT. Amino acid sequence: CATSDISIDTQYF.

The CDR3 nucleotides are TGTGCCACCAGCAGAGGGTCGGGACAGGGGGGGTATGAGCAGTTCTTC. This encodes CATSRGSGQGGYEQFF. The chain recombines TRBV15 with TRBJ2-1; 11 nucleotides align to TRBD1. J lost 8 bases, V lost 1 base, and 7 bases had no gene match. The CDR3 loop spans 16 amino acids. CDR1 LNHNV and CDR2 YYDKDF come from the germline V gene (reference sequence).

The chain recombines TRBV30 with TRBJ1-2, with 8 bases identical to TRBD1. Germline trimming cut 4 bases from V and 7 bases from J; bases unmatched to any gene: 11. CDR3 length equals 14 residues. Germline values: CDR1 GTSNPN, CDR2 SVGIG (reference sequence). The CDR3, as DNA: TGTGCCTGGACTGGGGACAGGTTGCCTCCTGGCTACACCTTC. The encoded protein is CAWTGDRLPPGYTF.

This sequence joins TRBV5-1 and TRBJ2-5, with D perhaps matching TRBD2 (5 bases). V lost 0 bases and J 5 bases, leaving 5 bases between the germline ends. CDR3 size: 12 residues. CDR1 and CDR2 from the germline V gene are SGHRS and YFSETQ. CDR3: CASSLGRETQYF. The CDR3 coding sequence is TGCGCCAGCAGCTTGGGGAGGGAGACCCAGTACTTC.